Shown below are 32 T cell receptor beta chains from a single sample sequenced in a study of blood T cells in healthy people across ages. Together with a sample-barcoded 5' primer, a J-beta primer mix was included in a second PCR lasting about 6 to 11 cycles. TCRdb reprocessed the 5' RACE reads via MiXCR and lists one record per CDR3 protein. Of some 930,000 distinct CDR3 sequences listed, 25% to 35% are singletons. These data were likewise used in another study, on T cells of mothers and their children.

Sequencing input: blood. The receptors come from a woman aged 35 to 49 in good health.

For this clonotype: Here the CDR3 omits its conserved ending phenylalanine or tryptophan, so a read error is the likely source. No DNA is shown, since the ends of the CDR3 on it are uncertain; the CDR3 is the one TCRdb lists. The rearrangement uses TRBV20-1 and TRBJ2-5; the table's D call TRBD1 went unverified against the DNA. The CDR3 is 15 amino acids long, termini counted. The germline CDR1 and CDR2 sequences are DFQATT and SNEGSKA (reference sequence). CDR3 residues: CSASIQGALGYTFGS.

The genes are TRBV5-1 and TRBJ1-1; D not resolved. CDR1 is SGHRS, CDR2 YFSETQ, per germline. V was shortened by 4 bases and J by 4 bases, with 11 bases between the two germline ends. This CDR3 contains 13 residues. CDR3 sequence: CASSERRGTEAFF. DNA of the CDR3: TGCGCCAGCAGCGAGCGGCGGGGCACTGAAGCTTTCTTT.

Regarding this clonotype: A much larger clone lies one base from this, so it may be a read error. V usage is TRBV27 and J usage is TRBJ2-7; D remains unclear. This CDR3 contains 13 residues. V was pared by 6 bases and J by 3 bases, with 12 bases between. The germline V gene encodes CDR1 MNHEY and CDR2 SMNVEV (reference sequence). The CDR3: CASRLTYLYEQYF. CDR3 coding DNA: TGTGCCAGCAGGTTAACGTACCTCTACGAGCAGTACTTC.

This chain connects TRBV13 to TRBJ2-7; D might be TRBD2 (6 bases). CDR3 length: 16 residues. The germline V gene encodes CDR1 PRHDT and CDR2 FYEKMQ (reference sequence). Trimming removed 3 bases at V and 4 bases at J, with 19 bases between. The CDR3 bases are TGTGCCAGCAGCTTGGGAGGCCGGGAGACCCTTTACGAGCAGTACTTC. The encoded protein is CASSLGGRETLYEQYF.

The CDR3 is CAGARQETQYF. The CDR3, as DNA: TGCGCCGGGGCCCGTCAAGAGACCCAGTACTTC. The gene calls are TRBV21-1 and TRBJ2-5; the table assigns TRBD2, which was not confirmed against the DNA. TRBV21-1 is assigned pseudogene status. CDR3 size: 11 residues.

This sequence joins TRBV11-2 and TRBJ2-1, with 11 nucleotides matching TRBD2. Unmatched junction bases numbered 5, after V lost 0 bases and J lost 7 bases. The CDR3 consists of 16 residues. The V gene's germline CDR1 is SGHAT and CDR2 FQNNGV. The CDR3 DNA follows: TGTGCCAGCAGCTTAGAAGGTAGCGGGGGGGCTAATGAGCAGTTCTTC. The encoded protein is CASSLEGSGGANEQFF.

The chain has TRBV20-1 and TRBJ1-6; the D gene is possibly TRBD1 (5 bases). Germline V gene lookup returns CDR1 DFQATT and CDR2 SNEGSKA (reference sequence). The V and J ends lost 3 bases and 6 bases respectively, with 12 bases between them. The CDR3 runs to 14 residues. CDR3 DNA: TGCAGTGCTAGGTCCGGGACGGTTAATTCACCCCTCCACTTT. Its translation is CSARSGTVNSPLHF.

This clonotype showed up many times. The genes are TRBV11-1 and TRBJ2-1, with 13 bases fitting TRBD2. Germline CDR1 is SGHAT and CDR2 is FQDESV (reference sequence). CDR3 length equals 16 residues. Trimming cost V 5 bases and J 5 bases; bases outside gene matches: 6. DNA for the CDR3: TGTGCCAGCAGCAACCGACTAGCGGGGGGCAACAATGAGCAGTTCTTC. Translating it yields CASSNRLAGGNNEQFF.

This sequence joins TRBV5-1 and TRBJ2-5, with D perhaps assigned TRBD1 or TRBD2 (6 bases each). CDR1 SGHRS and CDR2 YFSETQ come from the germline V gene. Trimming took 7 bases from V and 2 from J, leaving 18 bases between them. The CDR3 is 15 amino acids. The CDR3 nucleotides are TGCGCCAGCTCGACCGCAACAGGGACTCAAGAGACCCAGTACTTC. It encodes CASSTATGTQETQYF.

The chain recombines TRBV9 with TRBJ2-2; D uncertain. CDR3 size: 16 residues. Germline-derived CDR1 and CDR2 are SGDLS and YYNGEE. V was clipped by 4 bases and J by 2 bases, with 15 bases between them. CDR3 coding DNA: TGTGCCAGCAGCAGAGCGACAAGTCCCAACACCGGGGAGCTGTTTTTT. Translation gives CASSRATSPNTGELFF.

This rearrangement joins TRBV7-9 to TRBJ2-3; D perhaps matches TRBD2 (8 bases). V gave up 5 bases and J gave up 5 bases, with 17 bases separating them. This CDR3 is 15 amino acids long. Germline CDR1 and CDR2: SEHNR and FQNEAQ (reference sequence). CDR3 DNA: TGTGCCAGCAGCCTTCCGGGAGGGGGCGGAGATACGCAGTATTTT. Its protein product is CASSLPGGGGDTQYF.

The gene calls are TRBV7-8 and TRBJ2-5; the match to TRBD2 covers 8 bases. V lost 0 bases and J lost 0; bases outside the gene matches: 9. The CDR3 length is 18 residues. Germline loops: CDR1 SGHVS, CDR2 FQNEAQ. The CDR3 DNA reads as TGTGCCAGCAGCTTAGCCCGTGAAGGACTAGCAGACCAAGAGACCCAGTACTTC. Translated, it gives CASSLAREGLADQETQYF. The full variable domain, with the rest looked up from reference TRBV7-8 and TRBJ2-5, is GAGVSQSPRYKVAKRGQDVALRCDPISGHVSLFWYQQALGQGPEFLTYFQNEAQLDKSGLPSDRFFAERPEGSVSTLKIQRTQQEDSAVYLCASSLAREGLADQETQYFGPGTRLLVL.

This chain joins TRBV12-3 or TRBV12-4 and TRBJ1-1; 7 bases are a match to TRBD1. V trimming: 5 bases; J trimming: 7 bases; junction bases outside the gene matches: 4. This CDR3 contains 12 residues. The CDR3: CASSPGQIEAFF. CDR3 DNA sequence: TGTGCCAGCAGTCCGGGACAGATTGAAGCTTTCTTT.

This clonotype appeared many times. At one end the junction does not follow the germline gene, possibly because of a read error. The chain employs TRBV7-7 and TRBJ2-5; possibly TRBD1 for D (6 bases). This CDR3 has 14 amino acids. Germline V gene lookup returns CDR1 SSHAT and CDR2 FNYEAQ (reference sequence). CDR3 DNA: TGTGCTAGCAGCCCCACAGGGTTGAAAGAGACCCAGTACTTC. Translation: CASSPTGLKETQYF.

This clonotype appeared a few times. The chain couples TRBV28 to TRBJ2-5; maybe TRBD1 (6 bases). Per the germline V gene, CDR1 is MDHEN and CDR2 is SYDVKM. CDR3 length: 15 amino acids. V was clipped by 7 bases and J by 1 base, with 16 bases between them. For the CDR3, the DNA is TGTGCCAGCACCTCCGGGCAGGGGATCCAAGAGACCCAGTACTTC. Amino acid sequence: CASTSGQGIQETQYF.

This clonotype was seen many times. This sequence joins TRBV27 and TRBJ2-5; tentatively, D is TRBD2 (6 bases). The V and J ends lost 6 bases and 3 bases respectively, with 14 bases between them. The germline CDR1 and CDR2 sequences are MNHEY and SMNVEV (reference sequence). The CDR3 loop spans 14 amino acids. CDR3 region: CASSPTASEETQYF. CDR3 coding DNA: TGTGCCAGCAGCCCAACGGCTAGCGAAGAGACCCAGTACTTC.

This CDR3 is CASSFQRNQPQHF. As DNA, the CDR3 is TGTGCCAGCAGTTTTCAGAGGAATCAGCCCCAGCATTTT. This chain uses TRBV12-3 or TRBV12-4 with TRBJ1-5; D gene uncertain. This CDR3 has 13 amino acids. V shed 3 bases and J shed 4 bases, with 7 bases lying between them.

The V gene is TRBV21-1, the J gene TRBJ2-1; the table gives TRBD1 as D, unverified against the DNA. The J call may be mistaken, given a closer DNA end match to TRBJ2-7. TRBV21-1 is shown as a pseudogene. This CDR3 contains 18 residues. The CDR3 is CASSKFKREQGNFDEQYF. CDR3 nucleotide sequence: TGTGCCAGCAGCAAATTTAAAAGGGAACAGGGCAACTTTGATGAGCAGTACTTC.

In this sample, this clonotype turned up a few times. V gene TRBV6-5 combines with J gene TRBJ1-2; TRBD1 matches 11 bases. CDR1 and CDR2 from the germline V gene are MNHEY and SVGAGI. This CDR3 is 16 amino acids long. V gave up 0 bases and J gave up 8 bases; unmatched junction bases: 8. The CDR3 nucleotides read TGTGCCAGCAGTTACTCGGGACAGGGGGTCCAGAGCGGCTACACCTTC. Its protein is CASSYSGQGVQSGYTF.

The chain is built from TRBV7-2 and TRBJ1-4; TRBD1 matches 8 bases. This CDR3 region has 15 residues. J lost 5 bases, V lost 5 bases, and 7 bases had no gene match. Per the germline V gene, CDR1 is SGHTA and CDR2 is FQGNSA. Here the CDR3 DNA reads TGTGCCAGCAGCGTATCCCGGGACAGGAATGAAAAACTGTTTTTT. Its protein is CASSVSRDRNEKLFF.

J is TRBJ2-5 and V is TRBV29-1; weak D call: TRBD1 (7 bases). This CDR3 comprises 13 residues. The V and J ends lost 1 base and 11 bases respectively, with 17 bases between them. Germline V gene data show CDR1 as SQVTM and CDR2 as ANQGSEA. CDR3 nucleotide sequence: TGCAGCGTTGAAGGCGGGACAGTCGATGAGCAGTACTTC. This translates into CSVEGGTVDEQYF.

This clonotype was observed at least ten times. The genes are TRBV4-3 and TRBJ2-7; D remains ambiguous. With 0 bases removed from V and 2 bases from J, the gap between germline ends came to 8 bases. There are 14 residues in the CDR3. Germline CDR1 and CDR2: LGHNA and YSLEER. The CDR3 DNA reads as TGCGCCAGCAGCCAAGACAGACAAACCTACGAGCAGTACTTC. Protein product: CASSQDRQTYEQYF.

The CDR3: CASSHLTNNEQYF. The CDR3 nucleotides are TGTGCCAGCAGCCACCTAACGAACAATGAGCAGTACTTC. V and J are TRBV7-6 and TRBJ2-7; D unresolved. Looked up from germline, CDR1 is SGHVS and CDR2 is FNYEAQ. The CDR3 has 13 amino acids. Trimming took 5 bases from V and 7 from J, leaving 15 bases between them.

This clonotype was seen ten or more times. This chain connects TRBV20-1 to TRBJ2-7; TRBD2 is a possible D gene (5 bases). The CDR3 contains 11 residues. Deletions cut 2 bases from V and 4 bases from J, with 6 bases between. Germline lookup yields CDR1 DFQATT and CDR2 SNEGSKA (reference sequence). The chain's CDR3 is CSARRGYEQYF. The CDR3 DNA is TGCAGTGCTAGAAGAGGGTACGAGCAGTACTTC.

This clonotype occurred many times. One end of the junction does not line up with germline, which may come from a read error. The chain is built from TRBV7-7 and TRBJ1-1, with a possible D match to TRBD1 (5 bases). This CDR3 contains 15 residues. CDR1 and CDR2 (germline): SSHAT, FNYEAQ (reference sequence). CDR3 amino acids: CASSSYQGGNTEAFF. The CDR3 DNA sequence: TGTGCTAGCAGCTCATACCAGGGAGGGAACACTGAAGCTTTCTTT.

V is TRBV3-1 and J is TRBJ1-5; 9 nucleotides match TRBD1. V shed 2 bases and J 4 bases; nucleotides not matched to a gene: 6. There are 16 residues in the CDR3. CDR1 and CDR2 from the germline V gene are LGHDT and YNNKEL (reference sequence). The CDR3 DNA is TGTGCCAGCAGCCAATCTACCGGGACAGGGAATCAGCCCCAGCATTTT. This gives the protein CASSQSTGTGNQPQHF.

V gene TRBV6-5 combines with J gene TRBJ1-5; D is unresolved. V dropped 0 bases and J dropped 5 bases, with 14 bases sitting between them. The CDR3 spans 16 residues. CDR1 and CDR2 from the germline V gene are MNHEY and SVGAGI. CDR3 loop: CASSYSRNSRDQPQHF. The CDR3 DNA is TGTGCCAGCAGTTACTCGCGGAATTCGAGAGATCAGCCCCAGCATTTT.

This clonotype has more than one count but fewer than ten. The genes are TRBV5-5 and TRBJ1-2; D perhaps matches TRBD1 (5 bases). CDR3 length: 15 amino acids. CDR1 is SGHKS and CDR2 is YYEKEE in the germline V gene (reference sequence). Trimming shortened V by 0 bases and J by 5 bases, and 14 bases separated the two germline ends. CDR3 sequence: CASSLANEGMYGYTF. The CDR3 coding sequence is TGTGCCAGCAGCTTGGCCAACGAGGGGATGTATGGCTACACCTTC.

This clonotype showed up just a few times. The chain is built from TRBV25-1 and TRBJ1-6; D perhaps matches TRBD1 (5 bases). V lost 6 bases and J lost 7, with 7 bases in between. The CDR3 is 12 amino acids. Germline V gene data show CDR1 as MGHDK and CDR2 as SYGVNS. CDR3 protein: CASRGLNSPLHF. In DNA, the CDR3 is TGTGCCAGCAGGGGACTGAATTCACCCCTCCACTTT. Filled out from reference TRBV25-1 and TRBJ1-6, the complete variable domain reads EADIYQTPRYLVIGTGKKITLECSQTMGHDKMYWYQQDPGMELHLIHYSYGVNSTEKGDLSSESTVSRIRTEHFPLTLESARPSHTSQYLCASRGLNSPLHFGNGTRLTVT.

This clonotype was found a few times. The chain joins TRBV25-1 to TRBJ2-3, with D perhaps TRBD1 or TRBD2 (5 bases each). This CDR3 has 13 residues. V lost 5 bases, J lost 4 bases, and 10 bases lay in between. Germline CDR1 reads MGHDK; CDR2 reads SYGVNS. The CDR3 loop is CASSPEGPDTQYF. The CDR3 DNA follows: TGTGCCAGCAGTCCCGAGGGACCAGATACGCAGTATTTT. Based on the CDR3 plus reference TRBV25-1 and TRBJ2-3, the full variable domain is EADIYQTPRYLVIGTGKKITLECSQTMGHDKMYWYQQDPGMELHLIHYSYGVNSTEKGDLSSESTVSRIRTEHFPLTLESARPSHTSQYLCASSPEGPDTQYFGPGTRLTVL.

The rearrangement joins TRBV10-3 to TRBJ2-7; D is uncertain. Germline V gene data show CDR1 as ENHRY and CDR2 as SYGVKD. This CDR3 is built from 15 residues. The V and J ends lost 5 bases and 0 bases respectively, with 14 bases between them. CDR3 region: CAISTSDAFSYEQYF. CDR3 bases: TGTGCCATCAGTACCTCGGACGCCTTCTCCTACGAGCAGTACTTC.

This clonotype was counted only a few times. This chain connects TRBV5-1 to TRBJ1-1; the D is unclear. The germline CDR1 and CDR2 sequences are SGHRS and YFSETQ. Trimming removed 4 bases from V and 1 base from J, with 17 bases in between. There are 16 residues in the CDR3. CDR3 bases: TGCGCCAGCAGCCTGGGGAGTTCAATTCGGAACACTGAAGCTTTCTTT. Translating it yields CASSLGSSIRNTEAFF. The whole variable domain, remainder taken from reference TRBV5-1 and TRBJ1-1, is KAGVTQTPRYLIKTRGQQVTLSCSPISGHRSVSWYQQTPGQGLQFLFEYFSETQRNKGNFPGRFSGRQFSNSRSEMNVSTLELGDSALYLCASSLGSSIRNTEAFFGQGTRLTVV.